This T cell receptor beta chain was recorded in a study of OX40 agonist ivuxolimab in advanced cancers. Overall study: The treatment was a fully human IgG2 OX40 agonist, ivuxolimab.

Germline values: CDR1 MNHEY, CDR2 SMNVEV (reference sequence). CDR3 length: 15 amino acids. With 1 base removed from V and 4 bases from J, the gap between germline ends came to 8 bases. Assay used: immunoSEQ multiplex PCR; TCRdb lists only in-frame clones, some missing. The profile shows some 44,000 clones, roughly 86% of them singletons. The sequencing used CD4+ or CD8+ T cells sorted from blood, collected in a trial of the OX40 agonist ivuxolimab. The chain uses TRBV27 and TRBJ2-6; no firm D call. This receptor was taken from an adult with an advanced solid tumor such as melanoma, head and neck, liver or kidney cancer. DNA of the CDR3: TGTGCCAGCAGTTTATACTCCTCCGGGGCCAACGTCCTGACTTTC. Its protein is CASSLYSSGANVLTF.